The 25 T cell receptor beta chains in this list originate from one sample, sequenced in a study of T cell repertoires in cytomegalovirus infection. In TCRdb, the reads were re-called with MiXCR into one record per CDR3 protein. The sample has 290,000 or so distinct CDR3 sequences; around 10% are singletons. The sample comprised PBMCs. The receptors here all came from a human donor in good health (CMV status not recorded). Some clones in this sample may be carry-over from other donors' samples.

This clonotype occurred many times. J is TRBJ2-1 and V is TRBV6-1; D possibly corresponds to TRBD1 (6 bases). Germline-derived CDR1 and CDR2 are MNHNS and SASEGT. The CDR3 contains 16 residues. V gave up 5 bases and J gave up 0 bases, with 14 bases separating them. CDR3 in amino acids: CASSFRRGGSYNEQFF. DNA of the CDR3: TGTGCCAGCAGTTTCCGCAGGGGTGGCTCCTACAATGAGCAGTTCTTC.

The chain recombines TRBV6-4 with TRBJ1-2; possible D gene TRBD1, 5 bases. The CDR3 is 17 amino acids. Germline V gene sequence: CDR1 MRHNA, CDR2 SNTAGT. Between the trimmed V and J ends, which lost 8 bases and 4 bases, there was a span of 26 bases. In DNA, the CDR3 is TGTGCCAGCCCTCCAGCGCAGGGCGATCTACGGATCTATGGCTACACCTTC. This gives the protein CASPPAQGDLRIYGYTF.

In this sample, this clonotype turned up many times. This rearrangement joins TRBV6-1 to TRBJ1-1; TRBD1 agrees at 7 bases. Losses at the gene ends were 10 bases for V and 1 base for J; bases not matched to a gene: 9. CDR1 is MNHNS, CDR2 SASEGT, per germline. The CDR3 runs to 14 residues. CDR3 protein: CAIRQGSQNTEAFF. In DNA form, the CDR3 reads TGTGCCATTCGACAGGGCTCCCAGAACACTGAAGCTTTCTTT.

This clonotype was counted at least ten times. The V call is TRBV7-2, the J call TRBJ2-1, with 12 nucleotides matching TRBD2. Germline V gene lookup returns CDR1 SGHTA and CDR2 FQGNSA. The CDR3 runs 16 residues. Trimming took 5 bases from V and 6 from J; bases not matched to a gene: 8. In DNA form, the CDR3 reads TGTGCCAGCAGCGACCTAGCGGGGGGGCGGTTCAATGAGCAGTTCTTC. It yields the protein CASSDLAGGRFNEQFF.

The sample holds many counts of this clonotype. The chain combines TRBV2 with TRBJ1-2, with a tentative D call TRBD1 (5 bases). Germline assignment: CDR1 SNHLY and CDR2 FYNNEI. The CDR3 is 14 amino acids. Trimming shortened V by 3 bases and J by 8 bases, and 16 bases separated the two germline ends. CDR3 amino acids: CASSELQGRSGYTF. CDR3 sequence (DNA): TGTGCCAGCAGTGAGCTTCAGGGAAGATCGGGCTACACCTTC.

This clonotype was observed at least ten times. The CDR3, as DNA: TGTGCCATTGTACCGGGACCCAATCAGCCCCAGCATTTT. This sequence encodes CAIVPGPNQPQHF. The chain employs TRBV10-3 and TRBJ1-5; D might be TRBD1 (5 bases). The length of the CDR3 is 13 residues. Per germline, CDR1 ENHRY and CDR2 SYGVKD. Trimming took 9 bases from V and 3 from J, leaving 12 bases between them.

This clonotype was picked up many times. The chain couples TRBV6-6 to TRBJ1-3, with no clear D. Trimming cost V 0 bases and J 0 bases, with 9 bases left between them. CDR1 is MNHNY, CDR2 SVGAGI, per germline (reference sequence). The CDR3 spans 16 residues. The CDR3 is CASSYSTRNSGNTIYF. The CDR3 bases are TGTGCCAGCAGTTACTCGACGCGGAACTCTGGAAACACCATATATTTT.

This clonotype occurred many times. This sequence joins TRBV4-1 and TRBJ2-7; no firm D call. Trimming cost V 5 bases and J 7 bases, with 9 bases left between them. Germline CDR1 and CDR2: MGHRA and YSYEKL. The CDR3 consists of 11 residues. This chain's CDR3 is CASSAYGEQYF. The CDR3 nucleotides read TGCGCCAGCAGCGCCTATGGAGAGCAGTACTTC.

This clonotype was counted at least ten times. The rearrangement uses TRBV7-6 and TRBJ2-2, with D possibly TRBD2 on 5 matching bases. Germline V CDR1 and CDR2: SGHVS, FNYEAQ. The CDR3 covers 15 residues. V was trimmed by 3 bases and J by 7 bases, leaving 15 bases between them. CDR3 sequence: CASSFGVGRLGELFF. In DNA form, the CDR3 reads TGTGCCAGCAGCTTCGGGGTGGGTCGCCTCGGGGAGCTGTTTTTT.

This clonotype was seen only a few times. The chain combines TRBV25-1 with TRBJ2-5, with 7 nucleotides matching TRBD1. Germline CDR1 MGHDK, CDR2 SYGVNS. The CDR3 totals 14 residues. V trimming: 2 bases; J trimming: 4 bases; junction bases outside the gene matches: 4. CDR3 amino acids: CASSERAGGETQYF. The DNA of the CDR3 is TGTGCCAGCAGTGAAAGGGCAGGGGGAGAGACCCAGTACTTC.

In its sample, this clonotype was seen many times. The genes are TRBV28 and TRBJ1-4; D remains ambiguous. The CDR3 extends over 14 amino acids. Germline CDR1 reads MDHEN; CDR2 reads SYDVKM. V was trimmed by 7 bases and J by 0 bases, leaving 9 bases between them. This CDR3 reads CASKDGTTNEKLFF. Here the CDR3 DNA reads TGTGCCAGCAAGGACGGAACAACTAATGAAAAACTGTTTTTT. The full variable domain, rest sourced from reference TRBV28 and TRBJ1-4, is DVKVTQSSRYLVKRTGEKVFLECVQDMDHENMFWYRQDPGLGLRLIYFSYDVKMKEKGDIPEGYSVSREKKERFSLILESASTNQTSMYLCASKDGTTNEKLFFGSGTQLSVL.

Only a few counts were recorded for this clonotype. The genes are TRBV20-1 and TRBJ1-5, with 7 bases matching TRBD1. CDR3 length equals 15 residues. V was pared by 6 bases and J by 3 bases, with 11 bases of the junction left unmatched. Germline V CDR1 and CDR2: DFQATT, SNEGSKA (reference sequence). As DNA, the CDR3 is TGCAGTGCCAAGGGACAGACGAGTTACAATCAGCCCCAGCATTTT. Protein: CSAKGQTSYNQPQHF.

This clonotype was recorded at least ten times. The chain combines TRBV28 with TRBJ2-3; 10 bases line up with TRBD2. Unmatched junction bases numbered 10, after V lost 4 bases and J lost 6 bases. CDR1 is MDHEN, CDR2 SYDVKM, per germline. The length of the CDR3 is 16 residues. The CDR3 loop is CASSYGPSGGTDTQYF. In nucleotides, the CDR3 is TGTGCCAGCAGTTACGGGCCTAGCGGGGGAACGGATACGCAGTATTTT.

Many counts were recorded for this clonotype. V is TRBV28 and J is TRBJ1-1; D unresolved. The V gene's germline CDR1 is MDHEN and CDR2 SYDVKM. This CDR3 is 16 amino acids long. V was cut by 5 bases and J by 0 bases, with 16 bases left in between. CDR3 in DNA: TGTGCCAGCAGTGAACCCCTTCGACACTTGAACACTGAAGCTTTCTTT. Protein product: CASSEPLRHLNTEAFF.

This clonotype was picked up a small number of times. V usage is TRBV15 and J usage is TRBJ2-7; possibly TRBD1 or TRBD2 for D (5 bases each). Looked up from germline, CDR1 is LNHNV and CDR2 is YYDKDF (reference sequence). This CDR3 is 13 amino acids long. Trimming left V 9 bases short and J 4 bases short, with 16 bases between. The CDR3 bases are TGTGCCACTTCCGAGGGGTACCCATACGAGCAGTACGTC. Protein product: CATSEGYPYEQYV.

The table lists this clonotype with many counts. The rearrangement uses TRBV29-1 and TRBJ1-1; weak D call: TRBD1 (5 bases). The CDR3 is 15 amino acids. Germline assignment: CDR1 SQVTM and CDR2 ANQGSEA. V was shortened by 3 bases and J by 2 bases, with 16 bases between the two germline ends. This chain's CDR3 is CSVDGARVLNTEAFF. Written as DNA, the CDR3 is TGCAGCGTTGATGGGGCTCGGGTCCTAAACACTGAAGCTTTCTTT.

This clonotype was observed at least ten times. This sequence joins TRBV6-2 or TRBV6-3 and TRBJ1-5; 8 bases fit TRBD1. This CDR3 comprises 15 residues. CDR1 and CDR2 (germline): MNHEY, SVGEGT. The ends lost 2 bases at V and 2 bases at J; junction bases unmatched: 2. The CDR3 loop is CASSYGTGGNQPQHF. The CDR3 DNA reads TGTGCCAGCAGTTACGGGACAGGCGGCAATCAGCCCCAGCATTTT.

This clonotype was detected many times. The V and J genes are TRBV27 and TRBJ2-7; D is perhaps TRBD2 (5 bases). CDR3 length equals 15 residues. The V and J ends lost 4 bases and 7 bases respectively, with 20 bases between them. CDR1 MNHEY and CDR2 SMNVEV come from the germline V gene (reference sequence). For the CDR3, the DNA is TGTGCCAGCAGTTCCCGGGGAGACCCGACTGGGGAGCAGTACGTC. Protein sequence: CASSSRGDPTGEQYV.

Ten or more counts support this clonotype. The gene calls are TRBV7-2 and TRBJ1-5; no clear D. This CDR3 spans 13 amino acids. Germline V gives CDR1 SGHTA, CDR2 FQGNSA. V was pared by 6 bases and J by 7 bases, with 13 bases between. The CDR3 spells CASSPDSMQPQHF. The CDR3 nucleotides read TGTGCCAGCAGTCCCGACTCGATGCAGCCCCAGCATTTT. Full variable domain (remainder filled in from reference TRBV7-2 and TRBJ1-5): GAGVSQSPSNKVTEKGKDVELRCDPISGHTALYWYRQSLGQGLEFLIYFQGNSAPDKSGLPSDRFSAERTGGSVSTLTIQRTQQEDSAVYLCASSPDSMQPQHFGDGTRLSIL.

A few counts support this clonotype. This rearrangement joins TRBV5-6 to TRBJ1-1; 9 bases align to TRBD1. V dropped 3 bases and J dropped 5; count of bases not matched to a gene: 5. CDR3 length equals 14 residues. Germline assignment: CDR1 SGHDT and CDR2 YYEEEE. CDR3 protein: CASSSGQGGTEAFF. CDR3 DNA sequence: TGTGCCAGCAGCTCGGGACAGGGAGGGACTGAAGCTTTCTTT.

This clonotype has at least ten counts. The chain is built from TRBV12-3 or TRBV12-4 and TRBJ2-6; weak D call: TRBD1 (6 bases). With 5 bases removed from V and 0 bases from J, the gap between germline ends came to 14 bases. This CDR3 has 17 residues. The CDR3 DNA reads TGTGCCAGCAGTACTCCACAGGGATCCTCTGGGGCCAACGTCCTGACTTTC. Translation gives CASSTPQGSSGANVLTF.

This clonotype was seen many times. The chain combines TRBV29-1 with TRBJ2-3, with TRBD1 matching 7 bases. V dropped 7 bases and J dropped 1; count of bases not matched to a gene: 8. CDR3 size: 14 residues. The germline gives CDR1 SQVTM, CDR2 ANQGSEA. The CDR3 protein is CSATGTVGTDTQYF. The CDR3 DNA sequence: TGCAGCGCTACCGGGACAGTAGGCACAGATACGCAGTATTTT.

This clonotype has a count of ten or more. V and J are TRBV18 and TRBJ1-1, with 9 positions matching TRBD1. V dropped 2 bases and J dropped 1; count of bases not matched to a gene: 8. Germline V CDR1 and CDR2: KGHSH, LQKENI. There are 17 residues in the CDR3. The CDR3 DNA follows: TGTGCCAGCTCACCATGGGAAGCGGACAGGGGGAACACTGAAGCTTTCTTT. It codes for CASSPWEADRGNTEAFF.

This clonotype was seen many times. V gene TRBV7-2 combines with J gene TRBJ2-1, with D possibly being TRBD1 (6 bases). Germline V gene sequence: CDR1 SGHTA, CDR2 FQGNSA. V was pared by 2 bases and J by 2 bases, with 16 bases between. This CDR3 is 17 amino acids long. CDR3 nucleotide sequence: TGTGCCAGCAGCTTACTGCCCGGGACAAGCACCTACAATGAGCAGTTCTTC. Protein product: CASSLLPGTSTYNEQFF.

This clonotype came up many times. DNA of the CDR3: TGTGCCAGCAGCCGCCAGACAGGGGAGGGGACCTACAATGAGCAGTTCTTC. This sequence encodes CASSRQTGEGTYNEQFF. This rearrangement joins TRBV7-2 to TRBJ2-1; a weak D match, TRBD1 (8 bases). This CDR3 has 17 residues. V was pared by 5 bases and J by 2 bases, with 19 bases between. Germline lookup yields CDR1 SGHTA and CDR2 FQGNSA.